This passage covers 23 T cell receptor beta chains from one sample sequenced in a study of blood T cell repertoires in COVID-19. Some clones are missing from TCRdb's copy, which holds only in-frame ones; the method was immunoSEQ multiplex PCR. The repertoire has about 190,000 clones, about 77% of them found once; the top ten carry under 3.5%. The sample taken for sequencing was peripheral blood. The receptors here all came from an elderly woman with active or convalescent COVID-19.

The J gene is TRBJ2-7, the V gene TRBV19; D is unresolved. Deletions cut 7 bases from V and 3 bases from J, with 7 bases between. The CDR3 is 11 amino acids. CDR1 and CDR2 from the germline V gene are LNHDA and SQIVND (reference sequence). CDR3 sequence reads: CASTSGYEQYF. As DNA, the CDR3 is TGTGCCAGTACTTCAGGCTACGAGCAGTACTTC.

The chain recombines TRBV3-1 (or the pseudogene TRBV3-2) with TRBJ1-5; D remains ambiguous. The CDR3 has 16 residues. V lost 1 base, J lost 6 bases, and 16 bases lay in between. Germline V lookup: CDR1 LGHDT, CDR2 YNNKEL (reference sequence). CDR3 loop: CASSQGPGRNGQPQHF. CDR3 coding DNA: TGTGCCAGCAGCCAAGGCCCGGGGAGGAATGGTCAGCCCCAGCATTTT.

The chain joins TRBV5-1 to TRBJ1-2; perhaps TRBD1 as D (6 bases). The germline V and J ends were trimmed by 4 bases and 7 bases, with 14 bases remaining between them. CDR1 and CDR2 (germline): SGHRS, YFSETQ. The CDR3 contains 13 residues. CDR3 bases: TGCGCCAGCAGCGTTACAGGGTCCTCTGGCTACACCTTC. Its protein is CASSVTGSSGYTF.

The V call is TRBV7-2, the J call TRBJ2-7; D is unclear. There are 14 residues in the CDR3. Germline CDR1 and CDR2: SGHTA and FQGNSA. The V and J ends lost 5 bases and 0 bases respectively, with 11 bases between them. The DNA for the CDR3 is TGTGCCAGCAGCCCCCGACGGAGCTCCTACGAGCAGTACTTC. It specifies CASSPRRSSYEQYF.

This clone was found a few times. V and J are TRBV5-1 and TRBJ1-5, with D possibly being TRBD1 (5 bases). CDR1 and CDR2 from the germline V gene are SGHRS and YFSETQ. The CDR3 totals 15 residues. The V gene lost 4 bases and the J gene lost 1 base, with 12 bases spanning the gap. CDR3 loop: CASSTNGGSNQPQHF. CDR3 DNA sequence: TGCGCCAGCAGCACGAACGGGGGAAGCAATCAGCCCCAGCATTTT.

This sequence joins TRBV3-1 (or the pseudogene TRBV3-2) and TRBJ2-7; D perhaps matches TRBD1 (6 bases). The V gene's germline CDR1 is LGHDT and CDR2 YNNKEL (reference sequence). V dropped 6 bases and J dropped 4 bases, with 16 bases sitting between them. This CDR3 spans 14 amino acids. The CDR3 region has the DNA TGTGCCAGCAGTAGGCGGCAGGGGTGGTACGAGCAGTACTTC. Translation gives CASSRRQGWYEQYF.

The J gene is TRBJ2-1, the V gene TRBV6-5; 8 bases fit TRBD1. CDR1 is MNHEY, CDR2 SVGAGI, per germline. V was clipped by 6 bases and J by 12 bases; unmatched bases: 10. This CDR3 is 13 amino acids long. The CDR3 region is CASSPDPRGPQFF. CDR3 DNA sequence: TGTGCCAGCAGCCCAGACCCCAGGGGGCCGCAGTTCTTC.

This chain joins TRBV5-1 and TRBJ2-2, with TRBD2 as a possible D gene (5 bases). Germline CDR1 is SGHRS and CDR2 is YFSETQ. The CDR3 consists of 14 residues. Trimming removed 4 bases at V and 1 base at J, with 8 bases between. The CDR3 loop is CASSPSGNTGELFF. The CDR3 DNA reads TGCGCCAGCAGCCCCAGCGGGAACACCGGGGAGCTGTTTTTT.

The rearrangement joins TRBV5-4 to TRBJ2-3; TRBD2 agrees at 12 bases. CDR3 size: 17 residues. V shed 1 base, J shed 7 bases, and the junction held 10 bases outside the gene matches. Germline lookup yields CDR1 SGHNT and CDR2 YYREEE (reference sequence). CDR3 region: CASSLFTLAGGQYTQYF. For the CDR3, the DNA is TGTGCCAGCAGCTTGTTTACCCTAGCGGGGGGGCAGTATACGCAGTATTTT.

The gene calls are TRBV30 and TRBJ1-1; TRBD1 aligns across 8 bases. Germline V CDR1 and CDR2: GTSNPN, SVGIG (reference sequence). This CDR3 region has 15 residues. Unmatched junction bases numbered 8, after V lost 0 bases and J lost 5 bases. The CDR3 sequence is CAWSVQGALGTEAFF. As DNA, the CDR3 is TGTGCCTGGAGTGTGCAGGGGGCGTTGGGTACTGAAGCTTTCTTT.

This chain uses TRBV7-2 with TRBJ1-1; D not resolved. Germline CDR1 and CDR2: SGHTA and FQGNSA. With 5 bases removed from V and 5 bases from J, the gap between germline ends came to 12 bases. This CDR3 has 13 residues. DNA for the CDR3: TGTGCCAGCAGCCCGGGTAGTCGAACTGAAGCTTTCTTT. Translation gives CASSPGSRTEAFF.

The chain joins TRBV6-6 to TRBJ1-2; D perhaps matches TRBD1 (5 bases). Germline values: CDR1 MNHNY, CDR2 SVGAGI (reference sequence). Trimming took 6 bases from V and 2 from J, leaving 13 bases between them. The CDR3 sequence is 14 residues long. This CDR3 is CASRQEGLNYGYTF. The CDR3 bases are TGTGCCAGCAGACAGGAGGGCTTAAACTATGGCTACACCTTC.

The V and J genes are TRBV18 and TRBJ1-5, with D maybe TRBD1 (5 bases). V was cut by 3 bases and J by 1 base, with 7 bases left in between. The CDR3 is 14 residues long. Looked up from germline, CDR1 is KGHSH and CDR2 is LQKENI. The CDR3 reads CASSPRVSNQPQHF. In DNA form, the CDR3 reads TGTGCCAGCTCACCCAGGGTAAGCAATCAGCCCCAGCATTTT.

Comment on this clone: Other nucleotide sequences in the sample specify the same CDR3. This chain connects TRBV4-2 to TRBJ1-2; D call uncertain. Trimming removed 0 bases at V and 2 bases at J, with 7 bases between. This CDR3 is built from 14 residues. Germline V gene lookup returns CDR1 LGHNA and CDR2 YNFKEQ. The CDR3, as DNA: TGTGCCAGCAGCCAAGATCCCGGGAACTATGGCTACACCTTC. Translated, it gives CASSQDPGNYGYTF.

This chain uses TRBV6-2 or TRBV6-3 with TRBJ2-2; 8 positions agree with TRBD2. Looked up from germline, CDR1 is MNHEY and CDR2 is SVGEGT. Trimming at V came to 2 bases and at J to 3 bases, leaving 8 bases not matched to a gene. The CDR3 has 17 residues. CDR3 loop: CASSYDLGGGYTGELFF. The CDR3, as DNA: TGTGCCAGCAGTTACGATCTAGGCGGGGGGTACACCGGGGAGCTGTTTTTT.

V and J are TRBV3-1 (or the pseudogene TRBV3-2) and TRBJ2-2; 12 nucleotides line up with TRBD2. The trim removed 4 bases at V and 6 bases at J, leaving 12 bases unmatched. The germline gives CDR1 LGHDT, CDR2 YNNKEL (reference sequence). There are 18 residues in the CDR3. In DNA, the CDR3 is TGTGCCAGCAGCCCCGCTAGCGGGGGGGCCTTAAGGTCCGGGGAGCTGTTTTTT. Amino acid sequence: CASSPASGGALRSGELFF.

This clone was detected only once. This chain connects TRBV5-4 to TRBJ1-4; D remains ambiguous. From germline, CDR1 is SGHNT and CDR2 YYREEE (reference sequence). CDR3 length: 14 residues. The germline V and J ends were trimmed by 4 bases and 8 bases, with 15 bases remaining between them. The CDR3 protein is CASSPPGGGEKLFF. In DNA, the CDR3 is TGTGCCAGCAGCCCCCCCGGTGGAGGGGAAAAACTGTTTTTT. The variable domain in full, with the rest retrieved from reference TRBV5-4 and TRBJ1-4, is ETGVTQSPTHLIKTRGQQVTLRCSSQSGHNTVSWYQQALGQGPQFIFQYYREEENGRGNFPPRFSGLQFPNYSSELNVNALELDDSALYLCASSPPGGGEKLFFGSGTQLSVL.

The J gene is TRBJ1-5, the V gene TRBV7-2; TRBD1 aligns across 8 bases. V was clipped by 1 base and J by 0 bases; unmatched bases: 5. Germline values: CDR1 SGHTA, CDR2 FQGNSA. The CDR3 is 17 residues long. CDR3 nucleotides: TGTGCCAGCAGCTTAGGGACAGGGATGTATAGCAATCAGCCCCAGCATTTT. It is translated as CASSLGTGMYSNQPQHF.

The rearrangement links TRBV7-2 to TRBJ2-7; 7 bases match TRBD1. This CDR3 region has 14 residues. Germline trimming cut 5 bases from V and 6 bases from J; bases unmatched to any gene: 10. Per the germline V gene, CDR1 is SGHTA and CDR2 is FQGNSA. For the CDR3, the DNA is TGTGCCAGCAGCCCCGGGACAGTCTTGGTCGAGCAGTACTTC. Translating gives CASSPGTVLVEQYF.

In its sample, this clone was seen a few times. V gene TRBV10-3 combines with J gene TRBJ1-5; D is undetermined. CDR1 and CDR2 (germline): ENHRY, SYGVKD. V lost 2 bases to trimming and J lost 2 bases, with 10 bases between them. The CDR3 has 15 amino acids. This CDR3 is CAISENGSRNQPQHF. CDR3 in DNA: TGTGCCATCAGTGAGAACGGGTCGCGCAATCAGCCCCAGCATTTT.

This chain uses TRBV6-5 with TRBJ1-2, with a weak D call TRBD1 (5 bases). Germline V gene lookup returns CDR1 MNHEY and CDR2 SVGAGI. The CDR3 length is 13 residues. V was cut by 6 bases and J by 8 bases, with 16 bases left in between. In DNA, the CDR3 is TGTGCCAGCAGAGATACAGGTCTAGGCGGCTACACCTTC. Translation gives CASRDTGLGGYTF.

V is TRBV7-9 and J is TRBJ1-1, with 8 bases lining up with TRBD1. V shed 1 base and J 1 base; nucleotides not matched to a gene: 8. The CDR3 contains 17 residues. Germline lookup yields CDR1 SEHNR and CDR2 FQNEAQ (reference sequence). For the CDR3, the DNA is TGTGCCAGCAGCTTAGATGGGCGACAGGGGAAGAACACTGAAGCTTTCTTT. Protein product: CASSLDGRQGKNTEAFF. The full variable domain, rest sourced from reference TRBV7-9 and TRBJ1-1, is DTGVSQNPRHKITKRGQNVTFRCDPISEHNRLYWYRQTLGQGPEFLTYFQNEAQLEKSRLLSDRFSAERPKGSFSTLEIQRTEQGDSAMYLCASSLDGRQGKNTEAFFGQGTRLTVV.

V and J are TRBV7-3 and TRBJ2-2; 8 positions agree with TRBD2. This CDR3 has 16 amino acids. Germline values: CDR1 SGHTA, CDR2 FQGTGA. Unmatched junction bases numbered 9, after V lost 5 bases and J lost 4 bases. DNA of the CDR3: TGTGCCAGCAGCCTAGGTCTTACTAGCGGCACCGGGGAGCTGTTTTTT. This gives the protein CASSLGLTSGTGELFF.